These T cell receptor beta chains were read from a single sample in a study of CD8+ T cells in alopecia areata. Produced via immunoSEQ multiplex PCR; TCRdb's table is partial and in-frame only. The table includes around 100,000 clones, just under 60% detected once. Sequences were derived from CD8+ T cells sorted from blood, sampled between weeks 55 and 65, from a patient treated with tofacitinib. The receptor set was obtained from a human donor with alopecia areata. Each CDR3 is given with its conserved first and last residue. The order of the fields is V gene, J gene, CDR3 protein.

V: TRBV9; J: TRBJ2-2; CDR3: CASSATGQGGTGELFF
V: TRBV25-1; J: TRBJ2-6; CDR3: CASSGGTGANVLTF
V: TRBV14; J: TRBJ2-1; CDR3: CASSPPGGGTYNEQFF
V: TRBV29-1; J: TRBJ1-1; CDR3: CSVARFGAEAFF
V: TRBV19; J: TRBJ2-2; CDR3: CASSTRLARVPGELFF
V: TRBV7-9; J: TRBJ1-2; CDR3: CASSSGSINYGYTF
V: TRBV11-2; J: TRBJ2-1; CDR3: CASTGDGNEQFF
V: TRBV25-1; J: TRBJ2-7; CDR3: CASSLRDRGYEQYF
V: TRBV18; J: TRBJ1-2; CDR3: CASSPADTYYGYTF
V: TRBV6-5; J: TRBJ1-1; CDR3: CASRQGTEAFF
V: TRBV12-5; J: TRBJ1-1; CDR3: CASGPETGGNTEAFF
V: TRBV20-1; J: TRBJ1-1; CDR3: CSTGQIEAFF
V: TRBV5-1; J: TRBJ2-1; CDR3: CASSLQGYSYNEQFF
V: TRBV9; J: TRBJ1-1; CDR3: CASSVVSRDTEAFF
V: TRBV4-2; J: TRBJ2-3; CDR3: CASSQDRASGGKTDTQYF
V: TRBV11-2; J: TRBJ2-7; CDR3: CASSPSGGLAEQYF
V: TRBV15; J: TRBJ2-7; CDR3: CATSRDGPPAYEQYF
V: TRBV27; J: TRBJ1-2; CDR3: CASRSGTGYGYTF
V: TRBV13; J: TRBJ1-2; CDR3: CASSLGPGPEANYGYTF
V: TRBV9; J: TRBJ2-2; CDR3: CASSVPSGGANTGELFF
V: TRBV4-2; J: TRBJ1-4; CDR3: CASSQLPQGGEEKLFF
V: TRBV2; J: TRBJ2-2; CDR3: CASSQTSGPPKGFSGELFF
V: TRBV4-1; J: TRBJ1-4; CDR3: CASSQVADEKLFF
V: TRBV2; J: TRBJ2-2; CDR3: CASTSSRGTGELFF
V: TRBV5-8; J: TRBJ2-1; CDR3: CANPRTGPGNEQFF
V: TRBV15; J: TRBJ2-7; CDR3: CATSKGQGAYEQYF
V: TRBV2; J: TRBJ1-1; CDR3: CASSEARGLNTEAFF
V: TRBV27; J: TRBJ1-2; CDR3: CASSPSGRGWGGYTF
V: TRBV7-6; J: TRBJ2-1; CDR3: CASSLGGVYNEQFF
V: TRBV15; J: TRBJ1-4; CDR3: CATSSPTAVKEKLFF
V: TRBV7-9; J: TRBJ2-7; CDR3: CASSLAGSEQYF
V: TRBV27; J: TRBJ2-6; CDR3: CASSLKVSGANVLTF
V: TRBV30; J: TRBJ2-7; CDR3: CAYDRGQFYEQYF
V: TRBV15; J: TRBJ1-5; CDR3: CATSAKGILQPQHF
V: TRBV11-2; J: TRBJ1-2; CDR3: CASSPGWGGNHGYTF
V: TRBV2; J: TRBJ1-4; CDR3: CASSESQGGGEKLFF
V: TRBV29-1; J: TRBJ2-2; CDR3: CSELTNTGELFF
V: TRBV6-5; J: TRBJ1-5; CDR3: CASSTDREQGQPQHF
V: TRBV7-9; J: TRBJ2-2; CDR3: CASSFRVTGELFF
V: TRBV7-6; J: TRBJ1-2; CDR3: CASSPGQGYHYGYTF
V: TRBV27; J: TRBJ2-3; CDR3: CASTLTGRTDTQYF
V: TRBV5-6; J: TRBJ1-2; CDR3: CASSGRDRVSYGYTF
V: TRBV5-1; J: TRBJ2-5; CDR3: CASSLGDREMTETQYF
V: TRBV30; J: TRBJ1-2; CDR3: CAWSVVYRDGYTF
V: TRBV27; J: TRBJ2-5; CDR3: CASRTLAWEETQYF